The source of this T cell receptor beta chain is a study of shared clonotypes between healthy human individuals. The study's findings and limits: Clonotypes shared by all four sorted-subset donors had higher generation probabilities than non-shared clonotypes.

Every contributor of samples was a Caucasian grown-up residing in Nashville, Tennessee. From CD4+ cells came CD45RA+ naive and CD45RA-negative memory subsets. CDR3 length: 16 amino acids. The germline gives CDR1 SGHRS, CDR2 YFSETQ. The V end lost 4 bases, the J end lost 3 bases, and 16 bases lay between the germline ends. Comment on this clone: The antigen is undetermined.

Sorted subsets were amplified in replicate PCRs using approximately 0.2 ug DNA, roughly 30,000 T cell genomes. Sequencing used immunoSEQ multiplex PCR; TCRdb keeps in-frame clones, though not all of them. The sample comprises about 2.4 million clones, roughly 93% of which are singletons, and roughly 0.39% rests with the top ten. The source material was naive CD4+ T cells from PBMCs. As to subset: CD45RA+ positively selected. This chain links TRBV5-1 with TRBJ2-2, with TRBD2 as a possible D gene (5 bases). The receptor comes from a man between 18 and 29 years old in good health. Some clones in this sample may be carry-over from other donors' samples. DNA for the CDR3: TGCGCCAGCAGCCGGGGAGAGTGGCGGGACACCGGGGAGCTGTTTTTT. Amino acid sequence: CASSRGEWRDTGELFF.